This TCR beta chain was recovered during a study of blood T cell repertoires in COVID-19. For the study at large: The United States, Italy and Spain supplied acute and convalescent COVID-19 samples.

The CDR3 is 14 amino acids. V was trimmed by 6 bases and J by 2 bases, leaving 10 bases between them. Germline-derived CDR1 and CDR2 are MGHDK and SYGVNS. Produced via immunoSEQ multiplex PCR; TCRdb's table is partial and in-frame only. The sample contains about 170,000 clones, 75% to 90% of which appear only once. This TCR derives from a human donor with acute or convalescent COVID-19. The donor label of this sample is uncertain. V gene TRBV25-1 combines with J gene TRBJ2-2; D ambiguous. The sequencing sample was made of peripheral blood. CDR3 nucleotides: TGTGCCAGCAGAGAGCCATACAACACCGGGGAGCTGTTTTTT. It translates to CASREPYNTGELFF.